This T cell receptor (beta chain) was documented in a study of breast tumors, draining lymph nodes, adjacent tissues. Study-wide findings and caveats: The data were judged consistent with most tumor T cells coming from lymph node and expanding in tumor. Tumor repertoires ranked between lymph nodes and nontumor tissue in diversity, with V and J gene preferences. Luminal-like breast cancer showed significantly higher tumor–nontumor repertoire similarity than basal-like.

This clonotype was observed at least ten times. The antigen is undetermined. CDR3 length equals 13 residues. In germline, CDR1 is SGDLS, CDR2 YYNGEE. V was clipped by 3 bases and J by 1 base, with 5 bases between them. Axillary draining lymph nodes of breast cancer patients supplied the node samples. TCRdb itself ran the multiplex PCR reads through MiXCR, one entry per CDR3 protein. This table holds approximately 180,000 distinct CDR3 sequences, 33% found once. The sequenced sample consisted of axillary lymph node tissue. The rearrangement uses TRBV9 and TRBJ1-3, with unresolved D. This TCR was sampled from a female donor with breast cancer. Some clones in this sample may be carry-over from other donors' samples. The CDR3 sequence is CASSGTSGNTIYF. The CDR3 DNA sequence: TGTGCCAGCAGCGGGACGTCTGGAAACACCATATATTTT.